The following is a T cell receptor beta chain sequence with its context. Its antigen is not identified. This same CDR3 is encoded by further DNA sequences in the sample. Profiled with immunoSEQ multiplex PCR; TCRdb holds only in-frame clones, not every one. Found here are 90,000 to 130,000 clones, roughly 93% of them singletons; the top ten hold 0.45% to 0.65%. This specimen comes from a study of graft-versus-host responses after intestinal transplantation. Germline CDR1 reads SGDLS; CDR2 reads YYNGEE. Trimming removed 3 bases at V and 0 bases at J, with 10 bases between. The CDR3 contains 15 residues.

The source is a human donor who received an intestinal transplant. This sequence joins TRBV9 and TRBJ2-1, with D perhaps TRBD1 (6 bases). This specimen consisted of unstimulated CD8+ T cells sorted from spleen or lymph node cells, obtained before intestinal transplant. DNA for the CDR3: TGTGCCAGCAGCGAAGGGGGAAGCTCCTACAATGAGCAGTTCTTC. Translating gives CASSEGGSSYNEQFF.